Below are 19 T cell receptor beta chains sequenced from a single sample in a study of shared clonotypes between healthy human individuals. The table came from immunoSEQ multiplex PCR; TCRdb's copy has only in-frame clones and leaves some out. The sample lists roughly 410,000 clones, 95% to 97% occurring once. Sequenced sample: memory CD8+ T cells sorted from blood. As for subset: CD45RO+ cells pooled with CCR7-negative TemRA cells. The receptors stem from a man aged 25-40 years in good health.

The V call is TRBV5-1, the J call TRBJ1-2; TRBD1 is a possible D gene (6 bases). The germline V gene has CDR1 SGHRS and CDR2 YFSETQ. The CDR3 is made up of 15 amino acids. Trimming stripped 4 bases from V and 1 base from J, with 14 bases between. DNA of the CDR3: TGCGCCAGCAGCCTCCGGACAGACCTTAACTATGGCTACACCTTC. Translation: CASSLRTDLNYGYTF.

This clone was recorded once. The chain employs TRBV27 and TRBJ2-5; 8 nucleotides align to TRBD2. Unmatched junction bases numbered 20, after V lost 5 bases and J lost 0 bases. This CDR3 is 20 amino acids long. Germline CDR1 is MNHEY and CDR2 is SMNVEV (reference sequence). CDR3 nucleotides: TGTGCCAGCAGTCTCCGCAGGGGATTTGGGGGACTAGGGGACCAAGAGACCCAGTACTTC. Translated: CASSLRRGFGGLGDQETQYF.

The chain couples TRBV4-1 to TRBJ2-7, with D tentatively TRBD1 (5 bases). The germline V gene has CDR1 MGHRA and CDR2 YSYEKL. The CDR3 sequence is 15 residues long. Trimming took 4 bases from V and 3 from J, leaving 16 bases between them. As DNA, the CDR3 is TGCGCCAGCAGCCGTTTAGGCCAGGGATTCTACGAGCAGTACTTC. Amino acids: CASSRLGQGFYEQYF.

The chain is built from TRBV6-1 and TRBJ2-3; 9 nucleotides align to TRBD2. V lost 5 bases and J lost 2; bases outside the gene matches: 5. Looked up from germline, CDR1 is MNHNS and CDR2 is SASEGT. CDR3 length: 15 amino acids. CDR3 in amino acids: CASSKGLANTDTQYF. The CDR3, as DNA: TGTGCCAGCAGTAAAGGACTAGCGAACACAGATACGCAGTATTTT.

The genes are TRBV27 and TRBJ2-1; TRBD1 agrees at 12 bases. CDR3 size: 14 residues. Looked up from germline, CDR1 is MNHEY and CDR2 is SMNVEV (reference sequence). J was trimmed by 8 bases and V by 9 bases; bases with no gene match: 8. The CDR3 loop is CASRPGQGAHEQFF. The CDR3 bases are TGTGCCAGTAGACCGGGACAGGGGGCTCATGAGCAGTTCTTC.

The gene calls are TRBV6-5 and TRBJ2-7, with 8 bases matching TRBD1. Losses at the gene ends were 0 bases for V and 2 bases for J; bases not matched to a gene: 6. Germline V lookup: CDR1 MNHEY, CDR2 SVGAGI. There are 16 residues in the CDR3. Written as DNA, the CDR3 is TGTGCCAGCAGTTACTCGATGTTGGGACAGGCCTACGAGCAGTACTTC. It specifies CASSYSMLGQAYEQYF.

The chain has TRBV19 and TRBJ1-5; 7 bases agree with TRBD1. CDR1 and CDR2 (germline): LNHDA, SQIVND (reference sequence). This CDR3 region has 20 residues. V shed 3 bases and J 4 bases; nucleotides not matched to a gene: 21. The CDR3 loop is CASSIATGLRNLEKNQPQHF. CDR3 sequence (DNA): TGTGCCAGTAGTATCGCGACAGGGCTGCGAAATCTGGAAAAAAATCAGCCCCAGCATTTT.

The chain carries TRBV13 and TRBJ1-4; D not certain. Trimming took 4 bases from V and 3 from J, leaving 12 bases between them. This CDR3 has 15 residues. The germline gives CDR1 PRHDT, CDR2 FYEKMQ (reference sequence). In DNA form, the CDR3 reads TGTGCCAGCAGCTCCACAGCGGTGGCTAATGAAAAACTGTTTTTT. This codes for CASSSTAVANEKLFF.

This rearrangement joins TRBV4-1 to TRBJ1-2; tentative D call: TRBD1 (5 bases). Germline CDR1 and CDR2: MGHRA and YSYEKL. V was cut by 0 bases and J by 4 bases, with 12 bases left in between. The CDR3 loop spans 15 amino acids. The CDR3 DNA reads as TGCGCCAGCAGCCAAGAGGGGCAGGGAGTCTATGGCTACACCTTC. It translates to CASSQEGQGVYGYTF.

The V gene is TRBV29-1, the J gene TRBJ1-1, with D maybe TRBD1 (5 bases). The CDR3 extends over 14 amino acids. Trimming cost V 6 bases and J 0 bases, with 14 bases left between them. Germline lookup yields CDR1 SQVTM and CDR2 ANQGSEA. CDR3 nucleotides: TGCAGCGTCCGGACACCGTTCATGAACACTGAAGCTTTCTTT. Its protein is CSVRTPFMNTEAFF. Looking up the rest from reference TRBV29-1 and TRBJ1-1 gives the full variable domain: SAVISQKPSRDICQRGTSLTIQCQVDSQVTMMFWYRQQPGQSLTLIATANQGSEATYESGFVIDKFPISRPNLTFSTLTVSNMSPEDSSIYLCSVRTPFMNTEAFFGQGTRLTVV.

The chain uses TRBV7-9 and TRBJ2-5, with no clear D. CDR1 is SEHNR and CDR2 is FQNEAQ in the germline V gene (reference sequence). The CDR3 length is 12 residues. V lost 1 base and J lost 5, with 5 bases in between. The CDR3 loop reads CASSLVLETQYF. CDR3 coding DNA: TGTGCCAGCAGCTTAGTTCTCGAGACCCAGTACTTC.

This chain uses TRBV5-6 with TRBJ2-5, with TRBD2 matching over 8 bases. V dropped 2 bases and J dropped 4; count of bases not matched to a gene: 1. The CDR3 covers 13 residues. Germline V gene lookup returns CDR1 SGHDT and CDR2 YYEEEE. The CDR3 region is CASSLLAAETQYF. Here the CDR3 DNA reads TGTGCCAGCAGCTTACTAGCGGCAGAGACCCAGTACTTC.

CDR3 DNA sequence: TGTGCCAGCAGTGCCCGGACAGGGAAAAGAGTTGCTTTCTTT. Its translation is CASSARTGKRVAFF. The chain links TRBV2 to TRBJ1-1; TRBD1 matches at 8 bases. The germline V gene has CDR1 SNHLY and CDR2 FYNNEI. Unmatched junction bases numbered 12, after V lost 4 bases and J lost 11 bases. There are 14 residues in the CDR3.

The chain uses TRBV7-9 and TRBJ1-2; tentative D call: TRBD1 (6 bases). The V gene lost 5 bases and the J gene lost 0 bases, with 13 bases spanning the gap. Germline values: CDR1 SEHNR, CDR2 FQNEAQ (reference sequence). The CDR3 is 15 amino acids. The CDR3: CASSSSGGPNYGYTF. The CDR3 nucleotides read TGTGCCAGCAGCAGTAGCGGGGGGCCTAACTATGGCTACACCTTC.

In this sample, this clone turned up once. The chain couples TRBV28 to TRBJ2-1; D may be TRBD1 (5 bases). Germline CDR1 reads MDHEN; CDR2 reads SYDVKM. Between the trimmed V and J ends, which lost 1 base and 5 bases, there was a span of 15 bases. CDR3 length equals 16 residues. The CDR3, as DNA: TGTGCCAGCAGTTTATTGGGGCTAGGTCTTAACAATGAGCAGTTCTTC. This sequence encodes CASSLLGLGLNNEQFF.

This clone was seen only once. The rearrangement uses TRBV5-8 and TRBJ2-1, with D possibly TRBD2 on 6 matching bases. Germline values: CDR1 SGHTS, CDR2 YDEGEE. V was clipped by 4 bases and J by 1 base, with 12 bases between them. The CDR3 extends over 15 amino acids. CDR3 DNA: TGTGCCAGCAGCAAAAGCGGGCAGTCCTACAATGAGCAGTTCTTC. It yields the protein CASSKSGQSYNEQFF.

The chain recombines TRBV2 with TRBJ2-5; 15 nucleotides line up with TRBD2. The germline gives CDR1 SNHLY, CDR2 FYNNEI. V shed 7 bases and J 9 bases; nucleotides not matched to a gene: 3. There are 13 residues in the CDR3. The CDR3 sequence is CASKGLAGGPQYF. In DNA, the CDR3 is TGTGCCAGCAAAGGACTAGCGGGAGGGCCCCAGTACTTC.

The chain has TRBV21-1 and TRBJ2-1; no check of the table's D call, TRBD2, against the DNA was made. TRBV21-1 is tagged as a pseudogene. The CDR3 is 13 residues long. The CDR3: CASGSGKNNEQFF. CDR3 bases: TGTGCCAGCGGTAGCGGGAAGAACAATGAGCAGTTCTTC.

The chain employs TRBV25-1 and TRBJ2-1, with D hard to call. With 2 bases removed from V and 0 bases from J, the gap between germline ends came to 8 bases. Germline V gene sequence: CDR1 MGHDK, CDR2 SYGVNS. CDR3 length: 15 residues. CDR3 sequence (DNA): TGTGCCAGCAGTGAAGTTCGAAGCTCCTACAATGAGCAGTTCTTC. Protein: CASSEVRSSYNEQFF.